The source of this T cell receptor (beta chain) is a study of glioma-infiltrating T cells after dendritic cell vaccination. Background on the study: Patients received three intradermal dendritic cell vaccine injections at biweekly intervals.

J gave up 2 bases and V 9 bases, and 5 bases lay outside the gene matches. Germline CDR1 and CDR2: SNHLY and FYNNEI. The CDR3 runs 14 residues. Libraries were prepared by immunoSEQ multiplex PCR; TCRdb keeps only in-frame clonotypes and omits some of them. The table has some 90,000 clones, approximately 80% seen once. Time point defined: after dendritic cell vaccination, including at tumor progression/relapse. The clonotype comes from a human donor with glioblastoma. Sequenced here: blood, sampled after dendritic cell vaccination. The chain links TRBV2 to TRBJ2-2; 8 nucleotides match TRBD2. The CDR3 DNA is TGTGCCAGTAGCGGGGAGGCTAACACCGGGGAGCTGTTTTTT. This encodes CASSGEANTGELFF. The entire variable domain, with the rest obtained from reference TRBV2 and TRBJ2-2, is as follows: EPEVTQTPSHQVTQMGQEVILRCVPISNHLYFYWYRQILGQKVEFLVSFYNNEISEKSEIFDDQFSVERPDGSNFTLKIRSTKLEDSAMYFCASSGEANTGELFFGEGSRLTVL.